A selection of T cell receptor beta chains follows, all from one sample in a study of T cell responses to AZD1222 COVID-19 vaccine. Sequencing was performed with immunoSEQ multiplex PCR; in TCRdb, only in-frame clones are kept and a portion is missing. The data show about 150,000 clones, around 93% seen once. Material: peripheral blood, obtained on day 0 of AZD1222 vaccination. The source is an adult in good health. The CDR3 runs from the conserved cysteine through the conserved F or W. D genes are given only for firm matches. Part of the rows lack a size; the others show once, few, many or a class for expanded clones.

V	size	D	J	CDR3	DNA
TRBV2	few	NA	TRBJ2-7	CASRDSSYEQYF	TGTGCCAGCAGGGACAGTTCCTACGAGCAGTACTTC
TRBV5-1	NA	NA	TRBJ1-2	CASSPTRLRGTNYGYTF	TGCGCCAGCAGCCCAACAAGGTTGAGGGGTACTAACTATGGCTACACCTTC
TRBV28	NA	NA	TRBJ1-3	CASSSSTVKGNTIYF	TGTGCCAGCAGTTCGAGCACAGTCAAAGGAAACACCATATATTTT
TRBV5-4	NA	TRBD1	TRBJ2-1	CASSLGGQGMHNEQFF	TGTGCCAGCAGCTTGGGAGGACAGGGGATGCACAATGAGCAGTTCTTC
TRBV5-1	NA	NA	TRBJ1-1	CASSLGRNTEAFF	TGCGCCAGCAGCTTGGGACGTAACACTGAAGCTTTCTTT
TRBV7-2	NA	NA	TRBJ1-1	CASSRDENTEAFF	TGTGCCAGCAGCCGTGACGAGAACACTGAAGCTTTCTTT
TRBV28	NA	NA	TRBJ1-2	CASSPLGGIDGYTF	TGTGCCAGCAGTCCCCTTGGAGGAATCGATGGCTACACCTTC
TRBV2	NA	NA	TRBJ1-5	CASREWGDSNQPQHF	TGTGCCAGCAGGGAATGGGGAGATAGCAATCAGCCCCAGCATTTT
TRBV5-4	NA	TRBD2	TRBJ2-7	CASRRAGGPSYEQYF	TGTGCCAGCAGACGAGCGGGAGGGCCCTCCTACGAGCAGTACTTC
TRBV19	few	NA	TRBJ1-2	CASSRDVNYGYTF	TGTGCCAGCTCCAGGGACGTAAACTATGGCTACACCTTC
TRBV27	NA	NA	TRBJ1-1	CASSSPGRGAFF	TGTGCCAGCAGTTCCCCGGGAAGGGGAGCTTTCTTT
TRBV2	NA	NA	TRBJ1-2	CASSEVGVRGKTF	TGTGCCAGCAGTGAAGTGGGGGTCAGGGGCAAGACCTTC
TRBV29-1	NA	TRBD1	TRBJ2-1	CSVLDGTGGWNEQFF	TGCAGCGTCTTAGATGGGACAGGGGGTTGGAATGAGCAGTTCTTC
TRBV29-1	NA	TRBD2	TRBJ2-1	CSVAYGGKQFF	TGCAGCGTTGCCTACGGGGGGAAGCAGTTCTTC
TRBV25-1	NA	NA	TRBJ1-4	CASSELGGRRNEKLFF	TGTGCCAGCAGTGAATTGGGGGGACGGCGTAATGAAAAACTGTTTTTT
TRBV5-1	NA	TRBD2	TRBJ2-3	CASSPGFSGRAFSDTQYF	TGCGCCAGCAGCCCGGGTTTTAGCGGGAGGGCCTTTTCAGATACGCAGTATTTT
TRBV6-6	NA	TRBD1	TRBJ1-1	CASITGQAQWNTEAFF	TGTGCCAGCATTACCGGACAGGCCCAATGGAACACTGAAGCTTTCTTT
TRBV5-6	NA	NA	TRBJ1-1	CASSLRGGGLNTEAFF	TGTGCCAGCAGCTTGAGAGGCGGGGGGCTGAACACTGAAGCTTTCTTT
TRBV10-3	NA	TRBD2	TRBJ2-7	CAISLAGDLYEQYF	TGTGCCATCAGTCTAGCGGGAGATTTGTACGAGCAGTACTTC
TRBV29-1	NA	NA	TRBJ1-3	CSVGRGPSGNTIYF	TGCAGCGTTGGACGGGGACCCTCTGGAAACACCATATATTTT
TRBV30	once	NA	TRBJ2-6	CAWSVGAGGANVLTF	TGTGCCTGGAGCGTCGGGGCTGGTGGGGCCAACGTCCTGACTTTC
TRBV9	NA	NA	TRBJ2-1	CASSFAVGNEQFF	TGTGCCAGCAGCTTTGCGGTGGGCAATGAGCAGTTCTTC
TRBV10-1	NA	TRBD1	TRBJ1-6	CATRYRDRANSPLHF	TGCGCCACCCGTTACCGTGACAGGGCTAATTCACCCCTCCACTTT